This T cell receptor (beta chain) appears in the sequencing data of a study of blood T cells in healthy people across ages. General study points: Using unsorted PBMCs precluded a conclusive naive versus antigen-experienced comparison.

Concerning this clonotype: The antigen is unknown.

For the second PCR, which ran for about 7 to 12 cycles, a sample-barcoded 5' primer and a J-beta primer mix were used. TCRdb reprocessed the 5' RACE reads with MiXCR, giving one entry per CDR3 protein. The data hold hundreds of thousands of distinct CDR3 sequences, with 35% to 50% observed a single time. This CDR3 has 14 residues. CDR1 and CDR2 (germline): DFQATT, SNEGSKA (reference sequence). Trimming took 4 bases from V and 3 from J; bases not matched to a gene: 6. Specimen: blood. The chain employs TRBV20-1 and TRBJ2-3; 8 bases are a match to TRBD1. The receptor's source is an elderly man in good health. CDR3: CSAKDRVGTDTQYF. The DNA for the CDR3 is TGCAGTGCTAAGGACAGGGTAGGGACAGATACGCAGTATTTT.